This T cell receptor beta chain was observed in a study of blood T cell repertoires in COVID-19. For the study at large: Samples of COVID-19 (acute and convalescent) were obtained from the United States, Italy and Spain. The cDNA or gDNA used as material had been derived from T cells, B-cell-depleted T cells, or PBMCs.

Losses at the gene ends were 0 bases for V and 9 bases for J; bases not matched to a gene: 4. The CDR3 loop spans 15 amino acids. Germline V gene data show CDR1 as SGHTA and CDR2 as FQGTGA. Clones were read by immunoSEQ multiplex PCR, and TCRdb kept only the in-frame ones, dropping some. The repertoire has more than 250,000 clones, over 75% of them found once; the top ten carry more than 9%. The gene calls are TRBV7-3 and TRBJ2-1; 11 positions agree with TRBD2. The sequenced material came from PBMCs or T cells enriched from blood (not recorded which). The sequence derives from a woman aged 18-30 years who had recovered from COVID-19. The CDR3 coding sequence is TGTGCCAGCAGCTTAACTAGCGGGGGGGCCATTGAGCAGTTCTTC. Translation gives CASSLTSGGAIEQFF.